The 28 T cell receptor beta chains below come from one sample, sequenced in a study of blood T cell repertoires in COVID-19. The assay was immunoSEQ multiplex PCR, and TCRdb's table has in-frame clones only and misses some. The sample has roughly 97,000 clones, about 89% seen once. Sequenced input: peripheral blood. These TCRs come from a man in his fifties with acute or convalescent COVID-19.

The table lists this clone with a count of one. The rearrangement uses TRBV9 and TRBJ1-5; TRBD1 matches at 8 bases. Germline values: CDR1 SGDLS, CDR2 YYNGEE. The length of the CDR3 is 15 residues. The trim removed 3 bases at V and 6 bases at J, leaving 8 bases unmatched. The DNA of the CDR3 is TGTGCCAGCAGCGCGACAGGGGCGCAGGGTCAGCCCCAGCATTTT. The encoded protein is CASSATGAQGQPQHF.

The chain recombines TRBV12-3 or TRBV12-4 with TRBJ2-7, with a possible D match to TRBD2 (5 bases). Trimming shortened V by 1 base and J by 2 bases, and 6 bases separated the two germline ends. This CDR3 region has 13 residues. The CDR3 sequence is CASSLELAYEQYF. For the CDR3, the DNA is TGTGCCAGCAGTTTAGAACTAGCCTACGAGCAGTACTTC.

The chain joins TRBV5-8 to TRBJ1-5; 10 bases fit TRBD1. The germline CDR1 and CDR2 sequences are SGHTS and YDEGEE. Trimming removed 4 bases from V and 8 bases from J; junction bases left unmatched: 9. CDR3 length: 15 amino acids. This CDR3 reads CASSRDRGYEEPQHF. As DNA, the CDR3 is TGTGCCAGCAGCCGGGACAGGGGATACGAAGAGCCCCAGCATTTT.

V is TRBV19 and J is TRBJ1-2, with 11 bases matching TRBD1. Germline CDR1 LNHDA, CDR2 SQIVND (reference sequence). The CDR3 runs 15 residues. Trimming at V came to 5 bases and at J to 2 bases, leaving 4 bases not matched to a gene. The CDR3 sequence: CASSVDRGQNYGYTF. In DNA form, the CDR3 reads TGTGCCAGTAGTGTGGACAGGGGGCAAAACTATGGCTACACCTTC.

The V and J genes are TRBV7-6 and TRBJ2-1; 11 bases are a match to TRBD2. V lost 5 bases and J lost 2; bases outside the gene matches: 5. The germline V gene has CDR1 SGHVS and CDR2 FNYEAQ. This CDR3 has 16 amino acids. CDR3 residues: CASSKLAGAAYNEQFF. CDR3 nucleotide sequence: TGTGCCAGCAGCAAACTAGCGGGAGCGGCCTACAATGAGCAGTTCTTC.

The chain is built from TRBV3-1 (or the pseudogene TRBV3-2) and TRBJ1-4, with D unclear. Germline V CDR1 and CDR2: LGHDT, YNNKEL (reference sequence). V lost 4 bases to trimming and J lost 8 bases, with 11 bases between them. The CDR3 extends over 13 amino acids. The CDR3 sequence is CASSPAEEEKLFF. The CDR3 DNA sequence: TGTGCCAGCAGCCCGGCGGAGGAGGAAAAACTGTTTTTT.

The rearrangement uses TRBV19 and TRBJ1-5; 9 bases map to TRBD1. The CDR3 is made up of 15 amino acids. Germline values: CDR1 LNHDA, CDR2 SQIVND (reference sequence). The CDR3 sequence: CGTGEVGISNQPQHF. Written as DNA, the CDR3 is TGTGGGACAGGGGAGGTGGGCATAAGCAATCAGCCCCAGCATTTT.

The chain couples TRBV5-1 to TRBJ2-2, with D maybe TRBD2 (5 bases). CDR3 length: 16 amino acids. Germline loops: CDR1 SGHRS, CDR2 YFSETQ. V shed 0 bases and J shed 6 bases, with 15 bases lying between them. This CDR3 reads CASSLGMGSYPGELFF. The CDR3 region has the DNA TGCGCCAGCAGCTTGGGAATGGGGAGTTACCCCGGGGAGCTGTTTTTT.

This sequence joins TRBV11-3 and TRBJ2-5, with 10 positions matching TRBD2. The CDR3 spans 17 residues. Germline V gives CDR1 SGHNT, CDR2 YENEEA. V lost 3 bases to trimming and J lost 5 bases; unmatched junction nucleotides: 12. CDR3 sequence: CASSFGLAGVVMETQYF. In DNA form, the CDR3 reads TGTGCCAGCAGCTTCGGGCTAGCGGGAGTGGTAATGGAGACCCAGTACTTC.

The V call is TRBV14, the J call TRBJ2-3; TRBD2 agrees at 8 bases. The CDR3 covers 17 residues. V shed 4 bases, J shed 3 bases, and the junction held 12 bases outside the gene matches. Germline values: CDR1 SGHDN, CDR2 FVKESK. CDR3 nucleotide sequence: TGTGCCAGCAGCCCATTAAAGGAGCGGGAGAGGACAGATACGCAGTATTTT. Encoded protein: CASSPLKERERTDTQYF.

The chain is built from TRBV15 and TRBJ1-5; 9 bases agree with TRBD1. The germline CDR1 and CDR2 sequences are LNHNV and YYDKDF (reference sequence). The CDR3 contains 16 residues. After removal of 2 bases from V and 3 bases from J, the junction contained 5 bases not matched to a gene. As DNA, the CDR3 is TGTGCCACCAGCAGAACCGGGACAGGGATCAATCAGCCCCAGCATTTT. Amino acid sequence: CATSRTGTGINQPQHF.

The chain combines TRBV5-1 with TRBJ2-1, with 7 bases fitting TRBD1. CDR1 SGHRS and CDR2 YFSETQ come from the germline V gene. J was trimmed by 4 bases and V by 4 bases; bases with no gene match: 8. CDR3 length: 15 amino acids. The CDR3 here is CASSRPGQQYNEQFF. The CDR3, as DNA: TGCGCCAGCAGCAGACCGGGACAGCAATACAATGAGCAGTTCTTC.

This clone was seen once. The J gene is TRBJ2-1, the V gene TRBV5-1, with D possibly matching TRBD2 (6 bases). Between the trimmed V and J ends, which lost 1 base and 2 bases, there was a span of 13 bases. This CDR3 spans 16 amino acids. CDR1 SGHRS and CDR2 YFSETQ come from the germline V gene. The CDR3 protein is CASSLLEGRAYNEQFF. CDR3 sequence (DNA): TGCGCCAGCAGCTTGTTGGAGGGCAGGGCCTACAATGAGCAGTTCTTC. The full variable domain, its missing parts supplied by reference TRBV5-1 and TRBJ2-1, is KAGVTQTPRYLIKTRGQQVTLSCSPISGHRSVSWYQQTPGQGLQFLFEYFSETQRNKGNFPGRFSGRQFSNSRSEMNVSTLELGDSALYLCASSLLEGRAYNEQFFGPGTRLTVL.

The CDR3 nucleotides read TGTGCCAGTAGTCCTGGACAGGTGAACTATGGCTACACCTTC. It yields the protein CASSPGQVNYGYTF. The V call is TRBV19, the J call TRBJ1-2, with 7 bases that match TRBD1. CDR1 and CDR2 from the germline V gene are LNHDA and SQIVND (reference sequence). V shed 5 bases and J 2 bases; nucleotides not matched to a gene: 5. The CDR3 has 14 residues. Together with reference TRBV19 and TRBJ1-2, the CDR3 gives the full variable domain: DGGITQSPKYLFRKEGQNVTLSCEQNLNHDAMYWYRQDPGQGLRLIYYSQIVNDFQKGDIAEGYSVSREKKESFPLTVTSAQKNPTAFYLCASSPGQVNYGYTFGSGTRLTVV.

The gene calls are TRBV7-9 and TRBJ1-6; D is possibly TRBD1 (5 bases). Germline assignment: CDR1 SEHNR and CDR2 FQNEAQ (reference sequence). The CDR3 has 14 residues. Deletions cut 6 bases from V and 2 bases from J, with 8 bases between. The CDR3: CASRGGPYNSPLHF. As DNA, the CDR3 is TGTGCCAGCAGGGGGGGACCCTATAATTCACCCCTCCACTTT.

CDR3 protein: CASSRGLAGGGETQYF. CDR3 bases: TGTGCCAGCAGTCGAGGACTAGCGGGAGGTGGAGAGACCCAGTACTTC. The V gene is TRBV6-6, the J gene TRBJ2-5; 14 bases map to TRBD2. Trimming at V came to 5 bases and at J to 4 bases, leaving 6 bases not matched to a gene. The CDR3 spans 16 residues. CDR1 is MNHNY and CDR2 is SVGAGI in the germline V gene (reference sequence).

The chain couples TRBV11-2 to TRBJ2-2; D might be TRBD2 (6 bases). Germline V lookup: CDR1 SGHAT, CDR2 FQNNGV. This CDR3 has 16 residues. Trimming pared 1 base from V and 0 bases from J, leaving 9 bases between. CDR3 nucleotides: TGTGCCAGCAGCTTAGTTACGGGGGCGAACACCGGGGAGCTGTTTTTT. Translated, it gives CASSLVTGANTGELFF.

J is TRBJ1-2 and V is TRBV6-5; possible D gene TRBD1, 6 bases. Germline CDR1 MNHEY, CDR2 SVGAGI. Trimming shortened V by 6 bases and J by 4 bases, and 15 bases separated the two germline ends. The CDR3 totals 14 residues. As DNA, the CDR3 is TGTGCCAGCAGCCCGCCACAGGGTGGCTATGGCTACACCTTC. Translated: CASSPPQGGYGYTF.

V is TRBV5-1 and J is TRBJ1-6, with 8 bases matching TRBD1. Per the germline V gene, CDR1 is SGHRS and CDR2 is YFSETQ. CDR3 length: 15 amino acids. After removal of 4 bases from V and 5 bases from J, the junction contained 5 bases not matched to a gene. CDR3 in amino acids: CASSAQTGDNSPLHF. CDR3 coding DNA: TGCGCCAGCAGCGCCCAGACAGGGGATAATTCACCCCTCCACTTT.

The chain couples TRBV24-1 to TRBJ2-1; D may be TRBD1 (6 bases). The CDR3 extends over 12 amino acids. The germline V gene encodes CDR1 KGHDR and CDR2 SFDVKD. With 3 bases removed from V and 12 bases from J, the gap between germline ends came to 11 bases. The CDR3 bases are TGTGCCACCAGTGATCCTACAGGGAGGCAGTTCTTC. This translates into CATSDPTGRQFF.

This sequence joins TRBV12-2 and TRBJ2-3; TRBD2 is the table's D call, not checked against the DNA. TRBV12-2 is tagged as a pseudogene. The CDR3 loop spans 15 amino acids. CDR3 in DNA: TGTGCAAGTCCCCCCGAGCGGGAGGGCCGGGATACGCAGTATTTT. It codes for CASPPEREGRDTQYF.

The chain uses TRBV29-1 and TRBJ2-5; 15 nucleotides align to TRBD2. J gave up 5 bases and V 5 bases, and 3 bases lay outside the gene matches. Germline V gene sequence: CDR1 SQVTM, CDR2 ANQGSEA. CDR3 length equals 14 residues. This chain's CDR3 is CSVRTSGRAETQYF. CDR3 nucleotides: TGCAGCGTTAGGACTAGCGGGAGGGCCGAGACCCAGTACTTC.

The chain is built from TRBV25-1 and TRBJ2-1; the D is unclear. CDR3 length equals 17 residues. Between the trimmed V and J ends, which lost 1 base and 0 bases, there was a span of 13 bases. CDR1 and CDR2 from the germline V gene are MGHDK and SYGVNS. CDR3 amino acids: CASSESVVESSYNEQFF. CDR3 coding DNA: TGTGCCAGCAGTGAATCAGTGGTTGAAAGCTCCTACAATGAGCAGTTCTTC.

CDR3 nucleotide sequence: TGTGCCAGTAGGGGGGGGGCCTCTGAAGCTTTCTTT. It specifies CASRGGASEAFF. This sequence joins TRBV19 and TRBJ1-1; D is possibly TRBD1 (6 bases). Trimming pared 6 bases from V and 6 bases from J, leaving 11 bases between. The CDR3 has 12 amino acids. Looked up from germline, CDR1 is LNHDA and CDR2 is SQIVND (reference sequence). Based on the CDR3 plus reference TRBV19 and TRBJ1-1, the full variable domain is DGGITQSPKYLFRKEGQNVTLSCEQNLNHDAMYWYRQDPGQGLRLIYYSQIVNDFQKGDIAEGYSVSREKKESFPLTVTSAQKNPTAFYLCASRGGASEAFFGQGTRLTVV.

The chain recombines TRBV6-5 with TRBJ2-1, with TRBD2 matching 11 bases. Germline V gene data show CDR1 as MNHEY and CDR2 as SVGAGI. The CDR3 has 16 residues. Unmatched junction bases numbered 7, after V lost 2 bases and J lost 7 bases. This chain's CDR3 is CASSYRGLAARNEQFF. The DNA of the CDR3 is TGTGCCAGCAGTTACAGGGGACTAGCGGCGCGGAATGAGCAGTTCTTC.

The DNA of the CDR3 is TGTGCCAGTCTCTCCGACAGAAACACCGGGGAGCTGTTTTTT. This encodes CASLSDRNTGELFF. This chain connects TRBV19 to TRBJ2-2; TRBD1 is a possible D gene (5 bases). The CDR3 loop spans 14 amino acids. Germline V gene sequence: CDR1 LNHDA, CDR2 SQIVND (reference sequence). The V end was cut by 8 bases, the J end by 2 bases, with 12 bases between.

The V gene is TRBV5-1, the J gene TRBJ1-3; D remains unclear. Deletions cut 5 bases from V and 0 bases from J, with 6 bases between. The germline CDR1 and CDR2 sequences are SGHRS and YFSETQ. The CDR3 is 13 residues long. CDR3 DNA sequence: TGCGCCAGCAGTGGAGGCTCTGGAAACACCATATATTTT. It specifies CASSGGSGNTIYF. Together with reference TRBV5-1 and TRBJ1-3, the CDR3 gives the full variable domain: KAGVTQTPRYLIKTRGQQVTLSCSPISGHRSVSWYQQTPGQGLQFLFEYFSETQRNKGNFPGRFSGRQFSNSRSEMNVSTLELGDSALYLCASSGGSGNTIYFGEGSWLTVV.

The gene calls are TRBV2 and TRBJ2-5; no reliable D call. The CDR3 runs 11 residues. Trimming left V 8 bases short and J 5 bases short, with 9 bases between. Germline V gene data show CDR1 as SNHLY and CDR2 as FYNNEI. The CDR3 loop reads CASEVRETQYF. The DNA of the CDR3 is TGTGCCAGCGAGGTTCGTGAGACCCAGTACTTC. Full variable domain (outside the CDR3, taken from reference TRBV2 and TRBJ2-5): EPEVTQTPSHQVTQMGQEVILRCVPISNHLYFYWYRQILGQKVEFLVSFYNNEISEKSEIFDDQFSVERPDGSNFTLKIRSTKLEDSAMYFCASEVRETQYFGPGTRLLVL.